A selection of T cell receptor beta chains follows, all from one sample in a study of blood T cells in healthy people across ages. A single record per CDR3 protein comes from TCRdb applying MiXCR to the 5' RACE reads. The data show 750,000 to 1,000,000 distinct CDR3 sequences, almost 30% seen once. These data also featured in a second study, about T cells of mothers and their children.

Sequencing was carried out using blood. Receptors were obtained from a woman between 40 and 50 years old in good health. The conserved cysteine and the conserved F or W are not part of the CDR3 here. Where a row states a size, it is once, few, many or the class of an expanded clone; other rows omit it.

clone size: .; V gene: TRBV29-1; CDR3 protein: SAGDRNNQPQH
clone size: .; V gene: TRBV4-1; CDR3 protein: ASSRVLRDREKNIQY
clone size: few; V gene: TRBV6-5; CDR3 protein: ASRGVIAEAF
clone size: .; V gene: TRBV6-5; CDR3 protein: ASSPIGGRGNTEAF
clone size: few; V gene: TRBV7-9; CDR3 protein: ASSPHADREGEKLF
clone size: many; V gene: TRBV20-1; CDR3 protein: SAGGQNTEAF
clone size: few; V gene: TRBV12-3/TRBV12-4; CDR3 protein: ASSPTGITEAF
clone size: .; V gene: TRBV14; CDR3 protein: ASSRDPGELF
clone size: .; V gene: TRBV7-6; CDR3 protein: ASSSSQGARGEKLF
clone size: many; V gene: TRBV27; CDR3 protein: ASSLSPGANVLT
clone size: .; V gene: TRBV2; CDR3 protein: AGGGGLTDTQY
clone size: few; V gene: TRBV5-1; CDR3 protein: ASSLYGGAPEVF
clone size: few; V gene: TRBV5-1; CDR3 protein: ASSLAGQGVNTEAF
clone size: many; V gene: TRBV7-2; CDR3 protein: ASRSGGAPGNTIY
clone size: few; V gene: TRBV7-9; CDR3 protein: ASSLVEAAGAPQY
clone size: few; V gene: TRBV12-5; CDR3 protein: ASGLDTGRTEAF
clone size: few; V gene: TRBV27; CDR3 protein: ASSLEVPGANVLT
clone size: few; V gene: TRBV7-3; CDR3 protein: ASSTSGGRGNEQF
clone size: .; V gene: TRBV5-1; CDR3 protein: ASSLPGGGDEQF
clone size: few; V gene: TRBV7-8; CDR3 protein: ASSLGGFGYGYT
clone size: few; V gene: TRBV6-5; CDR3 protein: ASGGTAQRAF
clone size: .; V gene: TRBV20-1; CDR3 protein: SAKRGGFTEAF
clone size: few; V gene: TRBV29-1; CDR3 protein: SVVAGGRTDTQY
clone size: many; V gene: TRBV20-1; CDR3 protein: SAHAGRLAKNIQY
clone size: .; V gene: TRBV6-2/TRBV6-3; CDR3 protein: TSRTSSGDTGELF
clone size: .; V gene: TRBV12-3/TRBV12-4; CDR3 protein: ASSYDFWRVTQETQY
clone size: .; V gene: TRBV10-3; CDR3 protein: AIREGGPYEQY
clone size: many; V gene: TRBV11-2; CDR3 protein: ASSRLIQETQY
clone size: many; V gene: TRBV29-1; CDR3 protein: SVEKSGSSSYEQY
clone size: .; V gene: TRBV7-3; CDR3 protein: ASSLGTSGGMNTGELF
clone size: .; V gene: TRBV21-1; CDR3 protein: ASSNEEGGSDEQF
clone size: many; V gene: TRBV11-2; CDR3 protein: ASSLDGTPLEAF